This is a list of T cell receptor beta chains from one sample in a study of molecular identifiers for immune sequencing clone quantification. From the PCR reads, TCRdb called clonotypes with MiXCR, one entry per CDR3 protein. The sample includes around 86,000 distinct CDR3 sequences, 15% to 20% of them seen just once. Sequencing was performed on naive CD8+ T cells from blood, with Jurkat cell RNA spiked in. These TCRs come from a human donor in good health. Some libraries in this study had Jurkat cell RNA spiked in. CDR3s include the opening cysteine and the closing phenylalanine or tryptophan. A D gene is named only where the DNA matches it firmly. Size values are once, few and many counts, or a class for expanded clones, and some rows have none.

-	TRBV5-1	many	TRBJ2-6	CASSLDRAPNVLTF	TGCGCCAGCAGCTTGGACAGGGCTCCCAACGTCCTGACTTTC
-	TRBV20-1	many	TRBJ2-7	CSASSANEQYF	TGCAGTGCTAGTTCCGCGAACGAGCAGTACTTC
-	TRBV18	many	TRBJ2-3	CATTIGAAITDTQYF	TGTGCCACCACAATCGGAGCGGCGATCACAGATACGCAGTATTTT
-	TRBV27	many	TRBJ1-2	CASSLGPTGNGRGYTF	TGTGCCAGCAGTTTAGGCCCTACAGGGAATGGTCGGGGCTACACCTTC
-	TRBV14	-	TRBJ2-7	CASIPLVSGLYEQYF	TGTGCCAGCATCCCCCTGGTCTCGGGTCTCTACGAGCAGTACTTC
-	TRBV7-2	many	TRBJ2-3	CASSFWGGVTDTQYF	TGTGCCAGCAGCTTTTGGGGCGGGGTGACAGATACGCAGTATTTT
-	TRBV27	-	TRBJ1-5	CASSPQDNSNQPQHF	TGTGCCAGCAGTCCCCAGGATAATAGCAATCAGCCCCAGCATTTT
TRBD2	TRBV28	many	TRBJ2-7	CASASGGTLTYEQYF	TGTGCCAGCGCTTCGGGGGGGACACTAACCTACGAGCAGTACTTC
-	TRBV6-1	many	TRBJ1-1	CASSERGINTEAFF	TGTGCCAGCAGTGAACGGGGGATAAACACTGAAGCTTTCTTT
-	TRBV4-3	many	TRBJ1-2	CASSQAIGGEFGYTF	TGCGCCAGCAGCCAGGCCATAGGGGGAGAATTTGGCTACACCTTC
-	TRBV7-9	few	TRBJ2-7	CASSLNGRGGYEQYF	TGTGCCAGCAGCTTAAATGGCAGAGGAGGCTACGAGCAGTACTTC
-	TRBV2	many	TRBJ1-2	CASRRPIIQNYGYTF	TGTGCCAGCCGAAGGCCTATCATACAGAACTATGGCTACACCTTC
TRBD1	TRBV6-6	many	TRBJ2-7	CASTWFQGDEQYF	TGTGCCAGCACTTGGTTCCAGGGGGACGAGCAGTACTTC
-	TRBV2	many	TRBJ1-1	CASKATEVTADTEAFF	TGTGCCAGCAAGGCGACAGAGGTTACTGCGGACACTGAAGCTTTCTTT
-	TRBV10-3	many	TRBJ2-3	CAISDGQGTDTQYF	TGTGCCATCAGTGACGGTCAAGGCACAGATACGCAGTATTTT
-	TRBV11-1	many	TRBJ2-3	CASSLGLGGDTQYF	TGTGCCAGCAGCCTCGGGCTGGGCGGAGATACGCAGTATTTT
-	TRBV19	many	TRBJ1-1	CASSIPGAIEAFF	TGTGCCAGTAGTATCCCGGGGGCGATTGAAGCTTTCTTT
-	TRBV10-3	many	TRBJ1-5	CAISDLGVEPQHF	TGTGCCATCAGTGATTTAGGGGTCGAGCCCCAGCATTTT
TRBD2	TRBV12-3/TRBV12-4	many	TRBJ2-7	CASSLGLAGVYEQYF	TGTGCCAGCAGTTTAGGTTTAGCGGGAGTCTACGAGCAGTACTTC
TRBD2	TRBV4-3	-	TRBJ2-7	CAGSQDRLAGGPTYEQYF	TGCGCCGGCAGCCAGGACAGACTAGCGGGGGGGCCAACCTACGAGCAGTACTTC
-	TRBV7-9	many	TRBJ2-6	CASRSSVSSGANVLTF	TGTGCCAGCAGGTCCTCTGTTAGCTCTGGGGCCAACGTCCTGACTTTC
-	TRBV28	many	TRBJ2-7	CASSLQGTGEQYF	TGTGCCAGCAGTTTACAGGGGACGGGTGAGCAGTACTTC